What follows describes a single TCR beta chain. The data were taken from a study of blood T cell repertoires in COVID-19. V lost 4 bases to trimming and J lost 3 bases, with 14 bases between them. This CDR3 is built from 14 residues. Germline V gene data show CDR1 as SGHRS and CDR2 as YFSETQ. Repertoires were generated with immunoSEQ multiplex PCR, while TCRdb's copy carries only in-frame clones and drops some. This table holds tens of thousands of clones, around 90% found once. The TCR sequence derives from a human donor in a cohort sampled during active COVID-19. The sequencing sample was made of peripheral blood. This sequence joins TRBV5-1 and TRBJ2-7, with D maybe TRBD2 (6 bases). CDR3 coding DNA: TGCGCCAGCAGCCCTGGCGGGGCAAACTACGAGCAGTACTTC. Its protein is CASSPGGANYEQYF.